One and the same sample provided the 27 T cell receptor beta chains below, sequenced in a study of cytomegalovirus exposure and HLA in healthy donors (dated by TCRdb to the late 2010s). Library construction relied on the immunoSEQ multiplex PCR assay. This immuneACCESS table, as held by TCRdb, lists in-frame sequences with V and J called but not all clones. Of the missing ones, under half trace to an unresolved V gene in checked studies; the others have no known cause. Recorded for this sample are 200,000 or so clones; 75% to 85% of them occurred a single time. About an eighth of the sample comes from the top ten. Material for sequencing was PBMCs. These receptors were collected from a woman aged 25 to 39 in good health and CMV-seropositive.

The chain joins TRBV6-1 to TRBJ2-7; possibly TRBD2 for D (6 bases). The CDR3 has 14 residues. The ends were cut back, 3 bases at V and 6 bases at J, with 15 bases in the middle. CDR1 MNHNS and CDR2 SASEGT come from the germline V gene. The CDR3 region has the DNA TGTGCCAGCAGTGAGTTGGGGGAGGTAGGCGAGCAGTACTTC. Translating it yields CASSELGEVGEQYF.

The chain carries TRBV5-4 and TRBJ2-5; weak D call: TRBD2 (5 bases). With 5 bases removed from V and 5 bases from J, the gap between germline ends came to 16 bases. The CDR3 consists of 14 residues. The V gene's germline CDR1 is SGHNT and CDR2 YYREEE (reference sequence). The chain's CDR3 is CASSFLAIGETQYF. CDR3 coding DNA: TGTGCCAGCAGTTTCTTAGCGATTGGGGAGACCCAGTACTTC.

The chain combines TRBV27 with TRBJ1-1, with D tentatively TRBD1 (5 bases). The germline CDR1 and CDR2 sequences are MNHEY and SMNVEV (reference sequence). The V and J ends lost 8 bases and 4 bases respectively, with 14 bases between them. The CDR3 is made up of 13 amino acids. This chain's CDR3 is CASLTGRGTEAFF. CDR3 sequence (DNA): TGTGCCAGCCTAACAGGTCGTGGCACTGAAGCTTTCTTT.

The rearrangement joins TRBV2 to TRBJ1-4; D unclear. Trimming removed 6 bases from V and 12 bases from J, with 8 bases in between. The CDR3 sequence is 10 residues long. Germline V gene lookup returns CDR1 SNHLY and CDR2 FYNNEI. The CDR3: CASRREQLFF. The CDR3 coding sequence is TGTGCCAGCAGGCGTGAGCAACTGTTTTTT.

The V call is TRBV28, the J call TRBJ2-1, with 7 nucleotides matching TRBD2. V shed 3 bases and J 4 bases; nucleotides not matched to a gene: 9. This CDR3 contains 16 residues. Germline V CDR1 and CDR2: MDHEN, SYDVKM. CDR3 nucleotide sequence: TGTGCCAGCAGTTTCATGGCGGGAGTTAAATACAATGAGCAGTTCTTC. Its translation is CASSFMAGVKYNEQFF.

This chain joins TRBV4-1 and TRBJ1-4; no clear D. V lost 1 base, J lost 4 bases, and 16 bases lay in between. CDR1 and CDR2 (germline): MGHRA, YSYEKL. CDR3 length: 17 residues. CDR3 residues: CASSQGDRGRFNEKLFF. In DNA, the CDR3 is TGCGCCAGCAGCCAAGGAGATAGAGGGAGGTTTAATGAAAAACTGTTTTTT.

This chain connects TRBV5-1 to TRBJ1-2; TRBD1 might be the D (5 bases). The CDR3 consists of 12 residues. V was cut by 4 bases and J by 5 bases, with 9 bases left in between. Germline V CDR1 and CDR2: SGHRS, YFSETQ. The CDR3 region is CASSGAGYGYTF. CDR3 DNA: TGCGCCAGCAGCGGGGCAGGTTATGGCTACACCTTC.

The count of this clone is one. The CDR3 region is CASSWGQGRETQYF. The CDR3 nucleotides read TGTGCCAGCAGCTGGGGACAGGGGAGAGAGACCCAGTACTTC. The chain has TRBV7-8 and TRBJ2-5; 10 nucleotides agree with TRBD1. The CDR3 contains 14 residues. V shed 4 bases, J shed 4 bases, and the junction held 3 bases outside the gene matches. CDR1 is SGHVS, CDR2 FQNEAQ, per germline.

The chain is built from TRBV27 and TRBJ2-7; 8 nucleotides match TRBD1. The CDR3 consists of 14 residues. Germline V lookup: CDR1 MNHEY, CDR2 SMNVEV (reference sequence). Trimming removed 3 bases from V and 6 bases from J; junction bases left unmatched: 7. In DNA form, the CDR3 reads TGTGCCAGCAGTTTTAGGACAGGGAGAAGCGAGCAGTACTTC. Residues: CASSFRTGRSEQYF.

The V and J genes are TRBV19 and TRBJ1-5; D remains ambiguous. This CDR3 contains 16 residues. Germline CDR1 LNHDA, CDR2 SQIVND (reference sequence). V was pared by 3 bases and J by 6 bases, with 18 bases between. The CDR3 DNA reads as TGTGCCAGTAGTATCCCCGGGTCTCCCGCGGGTCAGCCCCAGCATTTT. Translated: CASSIPGSPAGQPQHF. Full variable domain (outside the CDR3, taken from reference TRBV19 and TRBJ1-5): DGGITQSPKYLFRKEGQNVTLSCEQNLNHDAMYWYRQDPGQGLRLIYYSQIVNDFQKGDIAEGYSVSREKKESFPLTVTSAQKNPTAFYLCASSIPGSPAGQPQHFGDGTRLSIL.

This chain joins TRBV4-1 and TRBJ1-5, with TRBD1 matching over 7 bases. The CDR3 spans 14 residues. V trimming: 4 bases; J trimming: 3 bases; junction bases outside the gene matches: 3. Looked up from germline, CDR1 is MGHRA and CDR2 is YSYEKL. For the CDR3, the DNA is TGCGCCAGCAGCCTCGGGACAGACAATCAGCCCCAGCATTTT. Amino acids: CASSLGTDNQPQHF.

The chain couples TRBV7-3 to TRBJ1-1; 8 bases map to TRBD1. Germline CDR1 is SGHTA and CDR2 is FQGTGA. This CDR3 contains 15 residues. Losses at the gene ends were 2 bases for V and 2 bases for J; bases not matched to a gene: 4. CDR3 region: CASSLAGGGNTEAFF. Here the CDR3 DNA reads TGTGCCAGCAGCTTAGCAGGGGGCGGAAACACTGAAGCTTTCTTT.

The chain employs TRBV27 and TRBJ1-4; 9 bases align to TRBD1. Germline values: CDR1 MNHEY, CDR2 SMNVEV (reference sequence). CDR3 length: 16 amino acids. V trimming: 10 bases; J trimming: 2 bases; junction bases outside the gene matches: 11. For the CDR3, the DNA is TGTGCCACCCGAATTACAGGGGGCTTCACTAATGAAAAACTGTTTTTT. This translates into CATRITGGFTNEKLFF.

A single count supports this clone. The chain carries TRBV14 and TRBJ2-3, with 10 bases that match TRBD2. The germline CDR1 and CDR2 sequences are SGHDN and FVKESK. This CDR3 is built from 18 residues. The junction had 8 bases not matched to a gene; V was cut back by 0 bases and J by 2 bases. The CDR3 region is CASSQDGQLAGHTDTQYF. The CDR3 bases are TGTGCCAGCAGCCAAGATGGTCAACTAGCGGGACACACAGATACGCAGTATTTT.

CDR3 protein: CASSSRSSYEQYF. CDR3 coding DNA: TGTGCCAGCAGCTCCCGCAGTTCCTACGAGCAGTACTTC. This chain joins TRBV7-2 and TRBJ2-7; the D is unclear. The V and J ends lost 4 bases and 1 base respectively, with 8 bases between them. The CDR3 contains 13 residues. The V gene's germline CDR1 is SGHTA and CDR2 FQGNSA.

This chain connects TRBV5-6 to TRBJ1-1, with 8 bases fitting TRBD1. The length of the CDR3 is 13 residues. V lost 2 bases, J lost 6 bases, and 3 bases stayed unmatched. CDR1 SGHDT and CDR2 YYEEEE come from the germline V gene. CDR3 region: CASSFGQGPEAFF. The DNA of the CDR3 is TGTGCCAGCAGCTTTGGACAGGGCCCTGAAGCTTTCTTT.

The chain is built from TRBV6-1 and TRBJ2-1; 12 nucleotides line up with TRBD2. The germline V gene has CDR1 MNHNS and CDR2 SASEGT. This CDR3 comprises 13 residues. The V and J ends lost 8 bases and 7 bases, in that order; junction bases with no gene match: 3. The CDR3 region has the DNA TGTGCCAGCGCGACTAGCGGGAGTAATGAGCAGTTCTTC. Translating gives CASATSGSNEQFF.

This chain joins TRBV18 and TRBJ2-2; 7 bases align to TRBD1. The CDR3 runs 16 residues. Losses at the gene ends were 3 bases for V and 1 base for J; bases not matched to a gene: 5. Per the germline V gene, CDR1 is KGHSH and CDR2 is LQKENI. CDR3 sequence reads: CASSPLGQKNTGELFF. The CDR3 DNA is TGTGCCAGCTCACCCTTGGGACAGAAGAACACCGGGGAGCTGTTTTTT.

CDR3 in DNA: TGTGCCAGCAGCTTAAGCGGGAGTTCCCCTTTGGCCCAGTACTTC. Amino acid sequence: CASSLSGSSPLAQYF. The V gene is TRBV7-2, the J gene TRBJ2-5; 8 positions match TRBD2. The CDR3 is 15 residues long. V was clipped by 2 bases and J by 9 bases; unmatched bases: 11. Germline lookup yields CDR1 SGHTA and CDR2 FQGNSA.

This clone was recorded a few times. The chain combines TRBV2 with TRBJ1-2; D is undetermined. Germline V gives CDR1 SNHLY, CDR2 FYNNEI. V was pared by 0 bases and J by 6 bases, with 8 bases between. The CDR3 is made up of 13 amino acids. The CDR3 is CASSEAEQNGYTF. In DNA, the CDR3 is TGTGCCAGCAGTGAAGCTGAACAGAATGGCTACACCTTC. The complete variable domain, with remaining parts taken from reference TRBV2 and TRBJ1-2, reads EPEVTQTPSHQVTQMGQEVILRCVPISNHLYFYWYRQILGQKVEFLVSFYNNEISEKSEIFDDQFSVERPDGSNFTLKIRSTKLEDSAMYFCASSEAEQNGYTFGSGTRLTVV.

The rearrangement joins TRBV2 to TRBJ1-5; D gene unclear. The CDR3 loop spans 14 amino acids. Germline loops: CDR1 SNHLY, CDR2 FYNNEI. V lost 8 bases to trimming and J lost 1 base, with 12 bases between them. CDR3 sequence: CASHPTRSNQPQHF. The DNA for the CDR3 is TGTGCCAGCCACCCTACGAGGAGCAATCAGCCCCAGCATTTT.

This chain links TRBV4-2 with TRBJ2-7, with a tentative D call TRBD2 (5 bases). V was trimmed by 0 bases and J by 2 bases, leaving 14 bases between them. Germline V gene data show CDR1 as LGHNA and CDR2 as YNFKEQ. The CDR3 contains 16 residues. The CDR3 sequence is CASSQDRRSVTYEQYF. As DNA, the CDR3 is TGTGCCAGCAGCCAAGATCGGAGGTCGGTTACCTACGAGCAGTACTTC.

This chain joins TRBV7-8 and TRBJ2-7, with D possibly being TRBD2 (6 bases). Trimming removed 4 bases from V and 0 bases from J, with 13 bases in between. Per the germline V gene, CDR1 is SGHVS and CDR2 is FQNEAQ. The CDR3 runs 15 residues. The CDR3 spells CASSSSVNPSYEQYF. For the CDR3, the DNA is TGTGCCAGCAGCTCTAGCGTAAACCCCTCCTACGAGCAGTACTTC.

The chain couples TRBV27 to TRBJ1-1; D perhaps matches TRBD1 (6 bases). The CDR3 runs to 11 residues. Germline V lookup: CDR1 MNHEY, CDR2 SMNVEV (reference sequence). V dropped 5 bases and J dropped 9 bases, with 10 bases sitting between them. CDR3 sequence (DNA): TGTGCCAGCAGTACAGGGATGAAAGCTTTCTTT. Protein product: CASSTGMKAFF.

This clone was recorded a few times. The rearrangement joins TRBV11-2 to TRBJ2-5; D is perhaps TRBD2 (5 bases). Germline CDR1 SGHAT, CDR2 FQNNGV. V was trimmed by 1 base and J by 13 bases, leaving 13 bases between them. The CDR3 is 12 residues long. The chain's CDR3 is CASSLGGPSLYF. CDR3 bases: TGTGCCAGCAGCTTAGGAGGGCCCAGTTTGTACTTC.

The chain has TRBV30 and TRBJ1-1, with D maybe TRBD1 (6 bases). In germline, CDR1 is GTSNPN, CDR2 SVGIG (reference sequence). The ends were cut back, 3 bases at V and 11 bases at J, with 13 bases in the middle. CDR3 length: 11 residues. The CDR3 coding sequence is TGTGCCTGGAGAGAAACAGGGACCGCTTTCTTT. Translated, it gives CAWRETGTAFF.

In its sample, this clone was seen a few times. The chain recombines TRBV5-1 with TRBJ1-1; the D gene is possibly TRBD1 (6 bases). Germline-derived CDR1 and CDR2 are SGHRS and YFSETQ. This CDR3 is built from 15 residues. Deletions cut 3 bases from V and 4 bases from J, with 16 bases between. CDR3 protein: CASSSGLGRGTEAFF. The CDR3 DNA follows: TGCGCCAGCAGCTCCGGCCTAGGCAGGGGCACTGAAGCTTTCTTT. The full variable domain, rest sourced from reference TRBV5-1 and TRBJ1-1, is KAGVTQTPRYLIKTRGQQVTLSCSPISGHRSVSWYQQTPGQGLQFLFEYFSETQRNKGNFPGRFSGRQFSNSRSEMNVSTLELGDSALYLCASSSGLGRGTEAFFGQGTRLTVV.